These 2 T cell receptor beta chains were sequenced from one sample in a study of cytomegalovirus exposure and HLA in healthy donors. The primer mix had 60 Vbeta and 13 Jbeta primers. TCRdb's table, derived via immunoSEQ multiplex PCR, lists solely in-frame clones and lacks some. The sample has some 150,000 clones; approximately 80% are singletons. The sequenced sample was PBMCs. These receptors were collected from a woman in her twenties or thirties in good health and CMV-seropositive.

The genes are TRBV4-2 and TRBJ2-7, with D tentatively TRBD1 (6 bases). Trimming shortened V by 5 bases and J by 4 bases, and 9 bases separated the two germline ends. CDR3 length: 12 residues. Per germline, CDR1 LGHNA and CDR2 YNFKEQ. The CDR3 DNA sequence: TGTGCCAGCAGCTTACAGGGTTACGAGCAGTACTTC. Amino acids: CASSLQGYEQYF.

As regards this clone: The sample holds other DNA sequences that translate to the same CDR3. This rearrangement joins TRBV2 to TRBJ2-7; D remains unclear. The length of the CDR3 is 12 residues. Germline V gene lookup returns CDR1 SNHLY and CDR2 FYNNEI. V lost 6 bases and J 3 bases, leaving 9 bases between the germline ends. The CDR3 sequence: CASSSPSYEQYF. The CDR3 nucleotides are TGTGCCAGCAGCTCGCCCAGCTACGAGCAGTACTTC.